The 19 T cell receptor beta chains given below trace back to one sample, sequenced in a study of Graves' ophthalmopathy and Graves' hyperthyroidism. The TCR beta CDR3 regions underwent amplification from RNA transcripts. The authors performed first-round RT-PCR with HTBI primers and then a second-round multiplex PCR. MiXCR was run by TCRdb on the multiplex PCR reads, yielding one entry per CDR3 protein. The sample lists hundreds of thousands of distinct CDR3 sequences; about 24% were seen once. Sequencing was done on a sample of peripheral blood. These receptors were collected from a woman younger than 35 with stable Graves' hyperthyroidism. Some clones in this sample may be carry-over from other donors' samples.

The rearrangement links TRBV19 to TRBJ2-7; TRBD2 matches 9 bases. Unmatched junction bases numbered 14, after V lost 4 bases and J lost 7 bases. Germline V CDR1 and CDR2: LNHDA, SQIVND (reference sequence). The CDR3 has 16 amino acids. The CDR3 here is CASSRGVYGLAREQYF. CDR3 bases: TGTGCCAGTAGTAGAGGGGTTTACGGACTAGCGAGGGAGCAGTACTTC.

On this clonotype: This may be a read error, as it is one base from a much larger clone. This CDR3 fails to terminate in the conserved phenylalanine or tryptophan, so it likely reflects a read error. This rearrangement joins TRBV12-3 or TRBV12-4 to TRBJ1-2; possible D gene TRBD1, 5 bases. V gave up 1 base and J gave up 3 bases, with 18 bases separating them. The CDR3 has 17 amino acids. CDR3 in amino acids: CASSLGGQGGFDYGYTL. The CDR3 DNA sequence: TGTGCCAGCAGTTTAGGAGGCCAGGGTGGATTCGACTATGGCTACACCTTG.

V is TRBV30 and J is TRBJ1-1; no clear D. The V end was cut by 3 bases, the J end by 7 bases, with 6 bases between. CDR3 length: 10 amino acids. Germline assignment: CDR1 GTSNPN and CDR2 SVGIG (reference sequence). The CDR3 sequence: CAWRRVEAFF. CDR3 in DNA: TGTGCCTGGAGGCGAGTTGAAGCTTTCTTT.

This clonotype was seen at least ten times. The CDR3 DNA reads TGTGCCAGCAGCTTAGATCCTAGCGCCAGCTCCTACGAGCAGTACTTC. This codes for CASSLDPSASSYEQYF. The V gene is TRBV7-6, the J gene TRBJ2-7; possibly TRBD2 for D (6 bases). This CDR3 has 16 amino acids. Germline values: CDR1 SGHVS, CDR2 FNYEAQ. Trimming took 1 base from V and 0 from J, leaving 13 bases between them.

The CDR3 DNA reads TGTGCCAGCAGTTTAGCGCTAAGGGGACCAGGCTACGAGCAGTACGTC. Amino acid sequence: CASSLALRGPGYEQYV. The rearrangement links TRBV12-3 or TRBV12-4 to TRBJ2-7; perhaps D is TRBD1 or TRBD2 (5 bases each). CDR3 length: 16 residues. Between the trimmed V and J ends, which lost 0 bases and 3 bases, there was a span of 15 bases.

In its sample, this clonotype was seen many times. The CDR3 DNA reads as TGTGCCAGCTCACAAGGACGGAACTCCTACGAGCAGTACTTC. This codes for CASSQGRNSYEQYF. The gene calls are TRBV18 and TRBJ2-7; D gene uncertain. This CDR3 contains 14 residues. V lost 4 bases and J 0 bases, leaving 10 bases between the germline ends. In germline, CDR1 is KGHSH, CDR2 LQKENI.

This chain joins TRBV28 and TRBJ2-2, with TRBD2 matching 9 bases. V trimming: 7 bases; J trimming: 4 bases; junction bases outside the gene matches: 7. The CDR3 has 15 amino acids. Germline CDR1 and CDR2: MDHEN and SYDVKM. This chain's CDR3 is CASTNRREGTGELFF. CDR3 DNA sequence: TGTGCCAGCACTAATCGGCGGGAGGGCACCGGGGAGCTGTTTTTT. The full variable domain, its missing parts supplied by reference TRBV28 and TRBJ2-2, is DVKVTQSSRYLVKRTGEKVFLECVQDMDHENMFWYRQDPGLGLRLIYFSYDVKMKEKGDIPEGYSVSREKKERFSLILESASTNQTSMYLCASTNRREGTGELFFGEGSRLTVL.

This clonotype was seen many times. This chain's CDR3 is CASSKTGRNTEAFF. The CDR3 DNA follows: TGTGCCAGCAGCAAGACAGGCCGGAACACTGAAGCTTTCTTT. V is TRBV2 and J is TRBJ1-1; TRBD1 is a possible D gene (6 bases). Trimming took off 6 bases at V and 1 base at J, with 12 bases between the two ends. There are 14 residues in the CDR3. The germline V gene encodes CDR1 SNHLY and CDR2 FYNNEI.

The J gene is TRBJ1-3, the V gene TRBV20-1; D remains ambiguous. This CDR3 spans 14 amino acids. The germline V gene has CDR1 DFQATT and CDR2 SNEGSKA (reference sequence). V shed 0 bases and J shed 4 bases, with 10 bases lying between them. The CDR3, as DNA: TGCAGTGCTAGAGAGGGTGCCGGCGGAAACACCATATATTTT. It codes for CSAREGAGGNTIYF.

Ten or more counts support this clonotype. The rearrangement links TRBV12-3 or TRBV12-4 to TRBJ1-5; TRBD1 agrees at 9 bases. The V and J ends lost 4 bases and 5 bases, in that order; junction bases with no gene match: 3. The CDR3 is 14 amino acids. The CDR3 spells CASSWDRVDQPQHF. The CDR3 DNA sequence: TGTGCCAGCAGTTGGGACAGGGTCGATCAGCCCCAGCATTTT.

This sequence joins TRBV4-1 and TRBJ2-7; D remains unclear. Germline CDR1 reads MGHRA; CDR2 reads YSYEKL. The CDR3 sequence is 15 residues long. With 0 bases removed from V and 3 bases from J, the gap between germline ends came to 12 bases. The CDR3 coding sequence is TGCGCCAGCAGCCAAGATGTACAGAGCTACTACGAGCAGTACTTC. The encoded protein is CASSQDVQSYYEQYF.

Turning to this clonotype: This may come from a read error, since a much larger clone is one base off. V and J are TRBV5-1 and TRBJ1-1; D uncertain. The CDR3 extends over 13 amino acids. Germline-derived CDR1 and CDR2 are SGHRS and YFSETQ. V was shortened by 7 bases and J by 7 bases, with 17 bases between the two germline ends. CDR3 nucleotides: TGCGCCAGCCACCGTGAAGGGCGGTTTGAAGCTTTCTTT. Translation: CASHREGRFEAFF. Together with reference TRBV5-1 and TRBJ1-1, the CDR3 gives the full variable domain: KAGVTQTPRYLIKTRGQQVTLSCSPISGHRSVSWYQQTPGQGLQFLFEYFSETQRNKGNFPGRFSGRQFSNSRSEMNVSTLELGDSALYLCASHREGRFEAFFGQGTRLTVV.

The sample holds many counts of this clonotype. The CDR3 DNA reads TGCAGTGCCGCGAACTCGCGGGTAAGGGATGGCTACACCTTC. It translates to CSAANSRVRDGYTF. J is TRBJ1-2 and V is TRBV20-1, with D unresolved. Germline values: CDR1 DFQATT, CDR2 SNEGSKA (reference sequence). This CDR3 region has 14 residues. V dropped 6 bases and J dropped 6 bases, with 20 bases sitting between them.

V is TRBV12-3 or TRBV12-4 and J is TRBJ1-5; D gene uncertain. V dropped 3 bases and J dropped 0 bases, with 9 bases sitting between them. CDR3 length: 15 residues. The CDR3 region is CASSFGGISNQPQHF. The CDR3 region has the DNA TGTGCCAGCAGTTTTGGTGGGATTAGCAATCAGCCCCAGCATTTT.

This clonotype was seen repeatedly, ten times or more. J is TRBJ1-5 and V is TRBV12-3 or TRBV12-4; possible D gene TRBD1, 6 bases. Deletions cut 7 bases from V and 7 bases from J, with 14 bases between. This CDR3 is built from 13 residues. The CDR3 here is CASTNRAGQPQHF. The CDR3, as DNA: TGTGCCAGCACCAACAGGGCAGGCCAGCCCCAGCATTTT.

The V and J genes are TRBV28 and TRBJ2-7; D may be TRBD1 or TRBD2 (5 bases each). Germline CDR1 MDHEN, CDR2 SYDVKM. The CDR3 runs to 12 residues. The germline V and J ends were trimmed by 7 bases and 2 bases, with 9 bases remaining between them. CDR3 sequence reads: CASNGGAYEQYF. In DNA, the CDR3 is TGTGCCAGCAATGGGGGAGCCTACGAGCAGTACTTC.

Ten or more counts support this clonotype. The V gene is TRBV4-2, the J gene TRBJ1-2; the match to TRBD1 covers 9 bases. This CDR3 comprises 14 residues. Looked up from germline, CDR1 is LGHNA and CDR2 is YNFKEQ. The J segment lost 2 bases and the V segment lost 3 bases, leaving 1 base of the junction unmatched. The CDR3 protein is CASSHDRGNYGYTF. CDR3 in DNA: TGTGCCAGCAGCCATGACAGGGGGAACTATGGCTACACCTTC.

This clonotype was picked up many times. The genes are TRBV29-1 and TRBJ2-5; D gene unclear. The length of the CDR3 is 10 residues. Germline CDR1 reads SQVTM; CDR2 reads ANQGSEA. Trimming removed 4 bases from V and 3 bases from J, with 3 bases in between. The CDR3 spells CSVGEETQYF. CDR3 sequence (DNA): TGCAGCGTTGGGGAAGAGACCCAGTACTTC.

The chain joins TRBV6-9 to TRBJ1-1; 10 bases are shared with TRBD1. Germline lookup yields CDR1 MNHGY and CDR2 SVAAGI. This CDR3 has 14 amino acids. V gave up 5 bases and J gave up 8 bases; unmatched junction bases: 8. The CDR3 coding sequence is TGTGCCAGCAGTCACACTCCGGGACAGGGGGAAGCTTTCTTT. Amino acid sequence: CASSHTPGQGEAFF.